This T cell receptor (beta chain) was sequenced for a study of vaccination and CD4 T cells after COVID-19. The CDR3 is 15 residues long. The trim removed 4 bases at V and 0 bases at J, leaving 4 bases unmatched. In germline, CDR1 is MNHEY, CDR2 SVGAGI. Treatment in this sample: roughly 10-day PBMC culture with coronavirus spike peptide pools or control peptides (ViraFEST assay). ViraFEST grew antigen-specific T cells using peptide pools, then sequenced TCRs. On this clonotype itself: Its antigen is undetermined.

Oncomine TCR Beta short-read sequencing was applied to DNA from cultured CD4+ T cells. TCRdb fed the PCR reads into MiXCR, producing one record per CDR3 protein. The table has about 15,000 distinct CDR3 sequences, approximately 48% seen once. Sequenced here: CD4+ T cells from blood, cultured in vitro, sampled before SARS-CoV-2 vaccination. V gene TRBV6-5 combines with J gene TRBJ1-1; 8 bases map to TRBD1. This receptor was taken from a human donor who had recovered from COVID-19. The CDR3 sequence is CASSSQTGVNTEAFF. The CDR3, as DNA: TGTGCCAGCAGTTCCCAGACAGGGGTGAACACTGAAGCTTTCTTT.